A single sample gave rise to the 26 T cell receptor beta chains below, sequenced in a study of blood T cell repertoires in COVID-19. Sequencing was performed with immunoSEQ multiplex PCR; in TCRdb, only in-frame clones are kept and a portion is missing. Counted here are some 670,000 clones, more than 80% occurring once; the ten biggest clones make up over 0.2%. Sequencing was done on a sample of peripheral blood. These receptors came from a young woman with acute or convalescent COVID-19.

The CDR3 spells CASRLGRVTDTQYF. DNA of the CDR3: TGTGCCAGTAGGTTGGGGAGGGTCACAGATACGCAGTATTTT. This chain joins TRBV19 and TRBJ2-3, with 7 bases identical to TRBD2. The CDR3 is made up of 14 amino acids. Germline V gene lookup returns CDR1 LNHDA and CDR2 SQIVND (reference sequence). The V and J ends lost 6 bases and 2 bases, in that order; junction bases with no gene match: 5.

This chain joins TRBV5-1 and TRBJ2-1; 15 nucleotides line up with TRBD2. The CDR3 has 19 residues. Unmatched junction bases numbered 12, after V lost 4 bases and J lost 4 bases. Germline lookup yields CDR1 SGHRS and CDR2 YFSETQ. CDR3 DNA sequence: TGCGCCAGCAGCCCCGGGGGACTAGCGGGGGGCGCGGCTTACAATGAGCAGTTCTTC. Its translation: CASSPGGLAGGAAYNEQFF.

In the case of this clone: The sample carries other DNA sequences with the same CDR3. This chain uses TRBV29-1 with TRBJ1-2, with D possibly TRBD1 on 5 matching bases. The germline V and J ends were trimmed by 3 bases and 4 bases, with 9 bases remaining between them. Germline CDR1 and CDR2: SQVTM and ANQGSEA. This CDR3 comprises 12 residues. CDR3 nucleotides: TGCAGCGTTGACCGACAGAGCTATGGCTACACCTTC. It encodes CSVDRQSYGYTF.

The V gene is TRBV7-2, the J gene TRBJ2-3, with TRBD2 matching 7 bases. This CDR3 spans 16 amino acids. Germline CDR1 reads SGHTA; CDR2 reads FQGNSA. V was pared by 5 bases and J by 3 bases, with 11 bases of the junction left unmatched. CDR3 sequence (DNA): TGTGCCAGCAGCCCAGTCGGGGGGTTCGGAACAGATACGCAGTATTTT. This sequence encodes CASSPVGGFGTDTQYF.

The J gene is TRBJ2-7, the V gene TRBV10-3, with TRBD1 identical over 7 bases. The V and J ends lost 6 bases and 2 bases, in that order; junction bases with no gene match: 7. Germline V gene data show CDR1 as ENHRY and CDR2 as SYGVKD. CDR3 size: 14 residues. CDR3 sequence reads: CAIREDRVPYEQYF. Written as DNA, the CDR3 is TGTGCCATCAGGGAAGACAGGGTCCCCTACGAGCAGTACTTC.

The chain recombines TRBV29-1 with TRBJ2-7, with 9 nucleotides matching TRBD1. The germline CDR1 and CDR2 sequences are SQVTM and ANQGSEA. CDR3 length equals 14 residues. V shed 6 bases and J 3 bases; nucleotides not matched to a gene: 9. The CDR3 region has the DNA TGCAGCGTGGCCCAGGGACAGGGAAACTACGAGCAGTACTTC. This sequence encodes CSVAQGQGNYEQYF.

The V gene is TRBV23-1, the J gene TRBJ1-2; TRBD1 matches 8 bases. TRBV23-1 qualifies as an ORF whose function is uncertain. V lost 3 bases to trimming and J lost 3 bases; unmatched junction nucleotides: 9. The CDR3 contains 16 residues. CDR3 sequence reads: CASSHRQGYGYYGYTF. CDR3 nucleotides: TGCGCCAGCAGTCACCGACAGGGGTACGGTTACTATGGCTACACCTTC.

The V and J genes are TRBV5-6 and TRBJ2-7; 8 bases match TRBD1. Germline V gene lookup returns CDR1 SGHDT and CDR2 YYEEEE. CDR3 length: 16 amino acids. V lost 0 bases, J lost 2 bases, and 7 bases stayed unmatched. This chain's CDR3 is CASSLGLGQGAYEQYF. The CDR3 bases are TGTGCCAGCAGCTTGGGGCTCGGACAGGGCGCCTACGAGCAGTACTTC. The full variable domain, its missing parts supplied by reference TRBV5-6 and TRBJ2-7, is DAGVTQSPTHLIKTRGQQVTLRCSPKSGHDTVSWYQQALGQGPQFIFQYYEEEERQRGNFPDRFSGHQFPNYSSELNVNALLLGDSALYLCASSLGLGQGAYEQYFGPGTRLTVT.

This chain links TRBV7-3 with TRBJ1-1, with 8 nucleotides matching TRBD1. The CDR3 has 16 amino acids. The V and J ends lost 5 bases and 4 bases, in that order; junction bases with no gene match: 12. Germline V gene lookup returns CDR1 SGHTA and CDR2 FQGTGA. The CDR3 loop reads CASSPGQGRVGTEAFF. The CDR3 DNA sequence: TGTGCCAGCAGCCCAGGACAGGGTAGGGTTGGCACTGAAGCTTTCTTT. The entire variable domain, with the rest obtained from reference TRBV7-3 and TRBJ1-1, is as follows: GAGVSQTPSNKVTEKGKYVELRCDPISGHTALYWYRQSLGQGPEFLIYFQGTGAADDSGLPNDRFFAVRPEGSVSTLKIQRTERGDSAVYLCASSPGQGRVGTEAFFGQGTRLTVV.

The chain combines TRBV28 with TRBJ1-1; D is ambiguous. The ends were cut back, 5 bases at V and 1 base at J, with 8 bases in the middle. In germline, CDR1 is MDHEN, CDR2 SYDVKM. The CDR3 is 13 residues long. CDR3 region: CASSGRTNTEAFF. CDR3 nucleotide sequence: TGTGCCAGCAGTGGGAGGACGAACACTGAAGCTTTCTTT.

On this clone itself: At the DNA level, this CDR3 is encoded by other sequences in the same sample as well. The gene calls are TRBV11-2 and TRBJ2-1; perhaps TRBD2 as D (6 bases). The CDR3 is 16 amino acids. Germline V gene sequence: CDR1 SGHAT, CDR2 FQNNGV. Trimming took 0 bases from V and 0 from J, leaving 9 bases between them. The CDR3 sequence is CASSLDGGGSYNEQFF. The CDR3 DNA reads TGTGCCAGCAGCTTAGACGGGGGTGGCTCCTACAATGAGCAGTTCTTC.

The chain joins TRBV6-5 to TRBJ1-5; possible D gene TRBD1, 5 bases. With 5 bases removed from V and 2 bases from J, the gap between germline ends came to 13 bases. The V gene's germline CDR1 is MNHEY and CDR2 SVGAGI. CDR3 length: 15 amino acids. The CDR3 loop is CASSRTQGGNQPQHF. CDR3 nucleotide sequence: TGTGCCAGCAGTCGGACCCAGGGCGGCAATCAGCCCCAGCATTTT.

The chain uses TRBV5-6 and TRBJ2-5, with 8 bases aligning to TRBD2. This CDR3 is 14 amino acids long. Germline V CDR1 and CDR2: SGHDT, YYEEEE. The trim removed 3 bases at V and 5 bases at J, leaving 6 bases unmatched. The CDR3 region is CASSSGGARETQYF. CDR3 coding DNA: TGTGCCAGCAGCTCGGGGGGGGCCCGGGAGACCCAGTACTTC. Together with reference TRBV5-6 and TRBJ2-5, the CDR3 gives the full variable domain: DAGVTQSPTHLIKTRGQQVTLRCSPKSGHDTVSWYQQALGQGPQFIFQYYEEEERQRGNFPDRFSGHQFPNYSSELNVNALLLGDSALYLCASSSGGARETQYFGPGTRLLVL.

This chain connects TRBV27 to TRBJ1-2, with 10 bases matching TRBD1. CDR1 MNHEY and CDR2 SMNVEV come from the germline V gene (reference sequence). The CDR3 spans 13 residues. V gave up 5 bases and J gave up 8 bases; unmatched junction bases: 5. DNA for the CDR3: TGTGCCAGCAGTGACCGGGACAGGGGCGGCTACACCTTC. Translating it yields CASSDRDRGGYTF.

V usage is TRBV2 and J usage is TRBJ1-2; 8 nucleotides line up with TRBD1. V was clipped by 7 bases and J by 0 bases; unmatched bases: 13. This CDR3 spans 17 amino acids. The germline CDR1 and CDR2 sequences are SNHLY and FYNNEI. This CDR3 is CASTLLGTGSSNYGYTF. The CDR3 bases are TGTGCCAGCACTTTACTTGGGACAGGTTCCTCTAACTATGGCTACACCTTC.

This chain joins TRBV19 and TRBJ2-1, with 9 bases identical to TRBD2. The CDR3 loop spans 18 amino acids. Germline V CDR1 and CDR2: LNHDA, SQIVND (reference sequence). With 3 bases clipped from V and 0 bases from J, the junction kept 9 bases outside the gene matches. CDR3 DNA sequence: TGTGCCAGTAGTATGGCCCGGGGCGGGGGGGCCTCCTACAATGAGCAGTTCTTC. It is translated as CASSMARGGGASYNEQFF.

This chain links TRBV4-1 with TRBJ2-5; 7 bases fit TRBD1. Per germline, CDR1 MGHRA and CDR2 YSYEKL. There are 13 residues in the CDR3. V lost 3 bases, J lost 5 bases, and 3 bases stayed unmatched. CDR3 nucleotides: TGCGCCAGCAGCCAGGGACAGTTGGAGACCCAGTACTTC. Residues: CASSQGQLETQYF.

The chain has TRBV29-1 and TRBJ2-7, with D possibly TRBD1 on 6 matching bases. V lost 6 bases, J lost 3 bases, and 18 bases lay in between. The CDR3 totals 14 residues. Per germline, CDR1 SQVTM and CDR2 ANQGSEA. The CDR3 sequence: CSVARPGHYYEQYF. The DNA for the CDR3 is TGCAGCGTCGCACGGCCGGGACACTACTACGAGCAGTACTTC.

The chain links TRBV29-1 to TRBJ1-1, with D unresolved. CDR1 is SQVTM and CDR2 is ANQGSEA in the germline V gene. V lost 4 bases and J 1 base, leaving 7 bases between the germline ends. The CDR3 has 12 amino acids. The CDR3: CSVVPSNTEAFF. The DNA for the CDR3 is TGCAGCGTTGTCCCTTCGAACACTGAAGCTTTCTTT.

CDR3 in DNA: TGTGCCATCAGTGAGTTTACCCACGGACAGGGAGGGTACACTGAAGCTTTCTTT. Translating gives CAISEFTHGQGGYTEAFF. This chain joins TRBV10-3 and TRBJ1-1, with 8 bases identical to TRBD1. Germline loops: CDR1 ENHRY, CDR2 SYGVKD. Losses at the gene ends were 1 base for V and 3 bases for J; bases not matched to a gene: 13. CDR3 length: 18 residues.

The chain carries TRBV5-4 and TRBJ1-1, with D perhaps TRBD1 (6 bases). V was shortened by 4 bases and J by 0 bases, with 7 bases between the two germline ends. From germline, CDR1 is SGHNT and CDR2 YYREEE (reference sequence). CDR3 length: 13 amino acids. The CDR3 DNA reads TGTGCCAGCAGCCGGGACATGAACACTGAAGCTTTCTTT. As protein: CASSRDMNTEAFF.

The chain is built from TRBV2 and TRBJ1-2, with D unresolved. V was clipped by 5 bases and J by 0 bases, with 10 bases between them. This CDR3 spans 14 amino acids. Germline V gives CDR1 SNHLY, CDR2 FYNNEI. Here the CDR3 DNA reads TGTGCCAGCAGTTCGAGCCGTGCTAACTATGGCTACACCTTC. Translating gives CASSSSRANYGYTF.

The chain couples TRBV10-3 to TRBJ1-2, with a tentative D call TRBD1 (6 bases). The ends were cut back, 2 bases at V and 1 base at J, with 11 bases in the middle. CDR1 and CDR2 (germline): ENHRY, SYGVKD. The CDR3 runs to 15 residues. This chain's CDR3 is CAISEGGRDNYGYTF. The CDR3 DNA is TGTGCCATCAGTGAGGGGGGCAGGGATAACTATGGCTACACCTTC.

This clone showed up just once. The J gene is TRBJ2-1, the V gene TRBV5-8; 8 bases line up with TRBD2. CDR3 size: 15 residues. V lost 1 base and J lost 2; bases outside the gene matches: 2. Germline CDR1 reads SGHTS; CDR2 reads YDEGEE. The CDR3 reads CASSLTGGAYNEQFF. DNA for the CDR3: TGTGCCAGCAGCTTGACGGGGGGGGCCTACAATGAGCAGTTCTTC.

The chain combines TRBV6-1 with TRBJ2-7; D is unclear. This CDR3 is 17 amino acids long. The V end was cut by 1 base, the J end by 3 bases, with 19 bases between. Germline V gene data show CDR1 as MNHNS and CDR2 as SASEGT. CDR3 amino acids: CASSEGHGIQKYYEQYF. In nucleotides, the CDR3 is TGTGCCAGCAGTGAAGGACACGGCATCCAGAAATACTACGAGCAGTACTTC.

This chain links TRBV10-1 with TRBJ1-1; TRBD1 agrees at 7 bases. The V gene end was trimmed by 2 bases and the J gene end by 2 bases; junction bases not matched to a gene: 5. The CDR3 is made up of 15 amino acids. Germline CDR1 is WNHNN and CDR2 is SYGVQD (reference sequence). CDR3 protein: CASSEGQDQNTEAFF. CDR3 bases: TGCGCCAGCAGTGAGGGACAGGATCAAAACACTGAAGCTTTCTTT.